The TCR beta chain described here comes from a study of T cells in localized non-small cell lung cancer. Study findings and constraints: There was higher T cell clonality in uninvolved adjacent lung than in tumor, and it was highest there.

A remark on this clone: No antigen is known for it.

V dropped 3 bases and J dropped 4 bases, with 12 bases sitting between them. Germline assignment: CDR1 MGHRA and CDR2 YSYEKL. This CDR3 spans 14 amino acids. Assay: immunoSEQ multiplex PCR; the TCRdb copy retains only in-frame clones and omits some. The top ten clones hold around 6.6% of a sample with around 36,000 clones, under 90% of them seen once. The TCR comes from a male donor at least 60 years old with stage II lung adenocarcinoma. The sample consisted of peripheral blood mononuclear cells, taken before any cancer treatment. The rearrangement uses TRBV4-1 and TRBJ1-1; unclear D gene. The CDR3 is CASSHGRVGTEAFF. CDR3 in DNA: TGCGCCAGCAGCCATGGGCGCGTAGGCACTGAAGCTTTCTTT.